This T cell receptor beta chain was sequenced in a study of identical twins. TCRdb re-called the 5' RACE reads through MiXCR, storing one row per CDR3 protein. Of roughly 480,000 distinct CDR3 sequences in the sample, more than 20% were seen once. The V gene lost 5 bases and the J gene lost 7 bases, with 14 bases spanning the gap. Germline CDR1 is SGHTA and CDR2 is FQGNSA. CDR3 length: 14 residues. This clonotype was found a few times. This sample also belongs to another study, concerning T cells expressing NK-cell markers. That paper notes: Among the eight sequenced donors, seven tested HCMV-seropositive and one tested seronegative. Dominant NKG2C+ clonotypes in about six donors made up about 1.0-8% of CD8+ T cells. The study found these clonotypes also leading the CD3+CD56-NKG2C+ fraction in several donors.

This clonotype originated in a woman younger than 30 in good health. The chain joins TRBV7-2 to TRBJ2-2; the D gene is possibly TRBD2 (6 bases). The specimen sequenced was CD4+ T cells sorted from blood. CDR3 loop: CASSRLVFSGELFF. The DNA of the CDR3 is TGTGCCAGCAGCCGACTAGTCTTCAGCGGGGAGCTGTTTTTT.